This T cell receptor beta chain was captured in a study of shared clonotypes between healthy human individuals. Clones were sequenced by immunoSEQ multiplex PCR, and TCRdb holds only the in-frame ones, with some missing. Of approximately 740,000 clones in the sample, 90% to 95% were seen once. CD8 cells classed as naive were CD45RO-negative and positively selected for CCR7, excluding terminally differentiated effector memory CD45RA+ cells. Germline lookup yields CDR1 SGHVS and CDR2 FQNEAQ. V lost 1 base and J lost 4, with 11 bases in between. The CDR3 length is 15 residues. Specimen: naive CD8+ T cells sorted from blood. This TCR derives from a man aged 30-40 years in good health. This sequence joins TRBV7-8 and TRBJ1-3, with a possible D match to TRBD1 (5 bases). The CDR3: CASSLVLTDGNTIYF. The CDR3 nucleotides are TGTGCCAGCAGCTTAGTATTGACAGACGGAAACACCATATATTTT.